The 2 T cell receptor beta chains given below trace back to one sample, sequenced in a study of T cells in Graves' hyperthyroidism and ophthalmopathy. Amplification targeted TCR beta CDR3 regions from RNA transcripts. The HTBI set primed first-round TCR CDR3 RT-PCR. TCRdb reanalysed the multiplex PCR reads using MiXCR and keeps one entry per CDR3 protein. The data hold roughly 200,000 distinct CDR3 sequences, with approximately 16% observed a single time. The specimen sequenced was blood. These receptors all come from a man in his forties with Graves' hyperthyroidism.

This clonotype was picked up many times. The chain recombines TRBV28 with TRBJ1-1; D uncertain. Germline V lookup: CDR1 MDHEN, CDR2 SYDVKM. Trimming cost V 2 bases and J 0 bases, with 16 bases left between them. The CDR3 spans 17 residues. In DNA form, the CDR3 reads TGTGCCAGCAGTTTAGAAGAGGCGTTACTGGTGAACACTGAAGCTTTCTTT. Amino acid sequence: CASSLEEALLVNTEAFF.

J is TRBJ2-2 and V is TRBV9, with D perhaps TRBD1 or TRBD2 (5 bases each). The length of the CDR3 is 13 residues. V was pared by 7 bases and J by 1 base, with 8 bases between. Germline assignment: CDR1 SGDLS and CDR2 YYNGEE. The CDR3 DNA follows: TGTGCCAGCGGGGGTCAGAACACCGGGGAGCTGTTTTTT. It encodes CASGGQNTGELFF.